This T cell receptor beta chain was captured in a study of blood T cells in healthy people across ages (dated by TCRdb to about 2015). Regarding the complete study: In model experiments, roughly one uniquely barcoded TCR beta cDNA molecule per two T cells was captured by template switching. For two donors (one aged 18 to 29 and one aged 80 or older), the study analyzed two additional independent replicas of 1 million unique cDNA reads from the same blood draw. Donors of different ages were randomly distributed across sequencing lanes to avoid experimental bias. To track age-related changes in TCR beta repertoire diversity, the study relied on deep sequencing normalized with unique cDNA molecular identifiers. Donors were grouped into four age groups: young (average about 15 years), middle-aged (under 40), aged (about 60) and long-lived (approximately 81). What the authors observed across the whole study: Because the CMV infection status of the donors was unknown, age-related changes in expanded clonotypes may potentially have been confounded. As age increased, observed TCR beta diversity per million T cells dropped in a roughly linear way, and a significant reduction was already evident by age about 40. Since profiling was done on bulk unsorted PBMCs, naive and antigen-experienced compartments could not be conclusively compared. Estimates of total diversity based on one million sequenced T cells were considered lower bounds and underestimates. The percentage of naive T cells measured by flow cytometry correlated strongly with observed TCR beta diversity. Compared with the aged group, more naive CD4+ T cells, fewer expanded clones and increased TCR diversity were shown by the long-lived group, suggesting age selection.

Systemically healthy Caucasian individuals from Russia, about 38 in total and aged 6 to 90 years, were included as donors. Each donor gave around 9.9 milliliters of peripheral blood, collected into EDTA-treated Vacutainer tubes. Ficoll-Paque density-gradient centrifugation was used to isolate PBMCs, with at least 6.5 million per sample. Total RNA was extracted from PBMCs with Trizol reagent, with at least 6 micrograms obtained per sample. For every donor, flow cytometry on a PBMC aliquot measured the percentage of naive CD45RAhigh/CD27high T cells. V loses 3 bases of germline sequence and J loses 2 bases, and the interval between the two ends is 19 bases. The cysteine opens and the phenylalanine closes a CDR3 of 17 amino acids. Only the CDR3 DNA is retained, 51 bases long and in frame from the first base. Notes on this clonotype: Its antigen remains unidentified. Per-nucleotide qualities are absent, and no much larger clonotype sits a single base away.

The library relied on 5' RACE. The sample was run on an Illumina HiSeq 2500. The second PCR ran for roughly 7 to 11 cycles and used a J-beta primer mix along with a sample-barcoded 5' primer. A unique molecular identifier was introduced onto each TCR beta cDNA molecule by a template-switch 5' adaptor carrying 12 random nucleotides. At least 2.5 million CDR3-containing paired-end reads were obtained from each sample. First-strand cDNA was synthesized from all RNA with the Mint cDNA synthesis kit, primed by a TRBC-specific oligonucleotide. Following uracil-DNA glycosylase treatment, a first 18-cycle PCR with universal primers M1SS and BC2_uni_R was performed on all cDNA. Per the authors' processing: Each sample was normalized by randomly selecting 1 million high-quality reads, each carrying a distinct molecular identifier. Instead of being binned into consensus sequences, reads with shared molecular identifiers were discarded. CDR3 identification, clonotype clustering and error correction used MiTCR with a Q25 quality threshold and the strictest error-elimination algorithm. A nonparametric unseen species model with Euler transformation was used to estimate lower-bound total TCR beta diversity. TCRdb reworked the public reads: Q25 trimming with fastp, MiXCR clone assembly, productive beta chains retained. Rows merge per CDR3 protein into single entries with the most common DNA and genes. These V and J calls rely on TCRdb rather than the paper's analysis. The sample profile shows some 1.4 million distinct CDR3 sequences; 40% to 50% of them were found once. Roughly 7.9% of the sample rests with the top ten.

This receptor was taken from a woman aged 18-29 years in good health. Material: blood. The V gene is TRBV12-3 or TRBV12-4 and the J gene is TRBJ1-2, and TRBD1 may be the D gene, going by 5 matching bases. The CDR3 amino acid sequence is: CASSLAPQDTVNYGYTF. The DNA reads TGTGCCAGCAGTTTGGCCCCTCAGGACACCGTAAACTATGGCTACACCTTC.